The present entry profiles one T cell receptor beta chain with its context. Its antigen is not identified. TCRdb processed the RT-PCR reads anew with MiXCR; each CDR3 protein has one entry. The profile shows about 160,000 distinct CDR3 sequences, around a tenth of them singletons. This record belongs to a study of response to subunit inactivated influenza vaccine. The study's findings and limits: There was a suggestion from the authors that each seasonal influenza vaccination recruits few new T cells.

Trimming cost V 5 bases and J 4 bases; bases outside gene matches: 6. This CDR3 is built from 15 residues. This clonotype was sampled from a man aged 50 to 69 who received an inactivated influenza vaccine. The chain is built from TRBV12-3 or TRBV12-4 and TRBJ2-2; TRBD2 matches at 8 bases. Specimen: CD8+ T cells sorted from PBMCs, collected less than 25 months after vaccination. CDR3 in DNA: TGTGCCAGCAGTAGCGGGGGTCGGTCCACCGGGGAGCTGTTTTTT. Protein sequence: CASSSGGRSTGELFF.